The sequence of this T cell receptor (beta chain) was determined in a study of T cells after yellow fever vaccination. The CDR3 contains 15 residues. With 4 bases clipped from V and 10 bases from J, the junction kept 13 bases outside the gene matches. CDR1 and CDR2 from the germline V gene are SEHNR and FQNEAQ (reference sequence). TCRdb reprocessed the 5' RACE reads via MiXCR and lists one record per CDR3 protein. The sample holds about 300,000 distinct CDR3 sequences; around 7% are singletons and the top ten take over 15%. Sample: PBMCs, taken 35 to 50 days after the first yellow fever vaccination. The genes are TRBV7-9 and TRBJ2-1; 7 bases align to TRBD1. The receptor comes from a man aged 18 to 35 who received the YFV17D yellow fever vaccine. The CDR3 is CASSSLETGRMEQFF. CDR3 in DNA: TGTGCCAGCAGCTCACTTGAGACAGGGAGAATGGAGCAGTTCTTC.